The sequence of this TCR beta chain was determined in a study of OX40 agonist ivuxolimab in advanced cancers. Study at large: The dose-escalation group included hepatocellular carcinoma, melanoma, renal cell carcinoma and head and neck cancer. General study results and limits: People who partly responded at 0.1-3.0 mg/kg had some of the least clonal expansion seen.

Germline loops: CDR1 SGHRS, CDR2 YFSETQ. CDR3 length equals 15 residues. V lost 3 bases and J 7 bases, leaving 16 bases between the germline ends. The data were produced by immunoSEQ multiplex PCR, yet TCRdb's version contains in-frame clones alone and is incomplete. Seen here are about 22,000 clones, around 90% observed once, and the top ten hold about 50%. Drawing of blood for sampling happened at baseline, at cycle 4 day 1, and at cycle 7 day 1. With regard to this clone: Its antigen remains unidentified.

Sequenced material: CD4+ or CD8+ T cells sorted from blood, taken in a trial of the OX40 agonist ivuxolimab. The chain combines TRBV5-1 with TRBJ1-4; tentatively, D is TRBD1 (6 bases). This clonotype was obtained from an adult with an advanced solid tumor such as melanoma, head and neck, liver or kidney cancer. In DNA, the CDR3 is TGCGCCAGCAGCTCGGACGCCTCGGGGGCTGAAAAACTGTTTTTT. This translates into CASSSDASGAEKLFF. Based on the CDR3 plus reference TRBV5-1 and TRBJ1-4, the full variable domain is KAGVTQTPRYLIKTRGQQVTLSCSPISGHRSVSWYQQTPGQGLQFLFEYFSETQRNKGNFPGRFSGRQFSNSRSEMNVSTLELGDSALYLCASSSDASGAEKLFFGSGTQLSVL.